This TCR beta chain was identified in a study of OX40 agonist ivuxolimab in advanced cancers. Study overall: Enrolled patients in dose escalation had cancers that were hepatocellular carcinoma, melanoma, renal cell or head and neck cancer. Subjects had a mean age of around 60 years, with a range of 23 to 79; less than 90% were male.

TCRdb's copy holds only in-frame clones and misses some; the assay was immunoSEQ multiplex PCR. The repertoire holds 70,000 to 90,000 clones, with about 91% as singletons. This CDR3 has 14 amino acids. Germline V gene lookup returns CDR1 MNHEY and CDR2 SVGAGI. V trimming: 6 bases; J trimming: 6 bases; junction bases outside the gene matches: 7. The sample in question was CD4+ or CD8+ T cells sorted from blood, obtained in a trial of the OX40 agonist ivuxolimab. This receptor was taken from an adult with an advanced solid tumor such as melanoma, head and neck, liver or kidney cancer. The V call is TRBV6-5, the J call TRBJ2-2, with 7 bases that match TRBD1. The CDR3 region is CASSLRQGAGELFF. CDR3 bases: TGTGCCAGCAGCCTGAGACAGGGTGCCGGGGAGCTGTTTTTT.